This entry features one T cell receptor beta chain sequence. The data belong to a study of blood T cell repertoires in COVID-19. At the level of the study: The origin of the acute and convalescent COVID-19 samples was the United States, Italy and Spain. In each case, the material was cDNA or gDNA derived from T cells, B-cell-depleted T cells, or PBMCs.

Germline CDR1 reads SGHTA; CDR2 reads FQGNSA. The CDR3 runs 16 residues. Trimming shortened V by 5 bases and J by 1 base, and 15 bases separated the two germline ends. Methods used by the authors: Amplifying reference gene primers gave estimates of nucleated cell counts. This table comes from immunoSEQ multiplex PCR, and its TCRdb copy is limited to in-frame clones, with some not included. That table is the source of V, J and clone size, and D and trimming were worked out from the DNA. The sample carries more than 20,000 clones, 80% to 90% recorded once. The sequenced sample consisted of peripheral blood. The chain recombines TRBV7-2 with TRBJ2-1; maybe TRBD2 (6 bases). This TCR was sampled from a human donor with active COVID-19. The donor label of this sample is uncertain. The CDR3 loop is CASSPASEGSYNEQFF. In DNA, the CDR3 is TGTGCCAGCAGCCCCGCCTCGGAGGGGTCCTACAATGAGCAGTTCTTC.